This TCR beta chain derives from a study of blood T cells in healthy people across ages. V lost 6 bases to trimming and J lost 4 bases, with 10 bases between them. This CDR3 is 12 amino acids long. The V gene's germline CDR1 is DFQATT and CDR2 SNEGSKA (reference sequence). Study-level results: Long-lived donors exceeded aged donors in naive CD4+ cells and diversity.

About this clonotype itself: Its target is unknown.

For the second PCR, which ran for roughly 7 to 11 cycles, a sample-barcoded 5' primer and a J-beta primer mix were used. TCRdb re-analysed the 5' RACE reads in MiXCR, keeping a single row per CDR3 protein. The sample includes about 1.1 million distinct CDR3 sequences, under 40% of them seen just once. The source of this sequence is a man aged 18 to 35 in good health. Sequenced sample: blood. V and J are TRBV20-1 and TRBJ2-1; tentative D call: TRBD1 (5 bases). CDR3 region: CSALQGYNEQFF. The CDR3 region has the DNA TGCAGTGCCCTGCAGGGATACAATGAGCAGTTCTTC.